Listed below are T cell receptor beta chains from one sample, sequenced in a study of T cell changes during pregnancy in multiple sclerosis. Produced via immunoSEQ multiplex PCR; TCRdb's table is partial and in-frame only. The sample lists fewer than 95,000 clones; over 85% were seen once. Specimen: peripheral blood, collected in the first trimester of pregnancy. These receptor sequences come from a female donor with multiple sclerosis, enrolled in a pregnancy study. The CDR3 runs from the conserved cysteine through the conserved F or W. Each record gives: V gene, CDR3 length, J gene, clone size, D gene, CDR3 protein, CDR3 DNA. The D gene is left open where the match is weak. Clone size is stated in some rows and not others, as once, few, many or a class when expanded.

>TRBV5-1|12|TRBJ1-2|.|TRBD1
CASSRDRDGYTF
TGCGCCAGCAGCCGGGACAGGGATGGCTACACCTTC
>TRBV15|15|TRBJ2-2|.|.
CATSRDRGNTGELFF
TGTGCCACCAGCAGAGATCGAGGGAACACCGGGGAGCTGTTTTTT
>TRBV6-5|14|TRBJ1-2|.|.
CASSRPDRVYGYTF
TGTGCCAGCAGTCGACCCGACAGAGTTTATGGCTACACCTTC
>TRBV2|15|TRBJ1-3|.|.
CASGGRDSSGNTIYF
TGTGCCAGCGGAGGGAGGGACTCCTCTGGAAACACCATATATTTT
>TRBV5-1|14|TRBJ2-7|.|TRBD2
CASAASGGVYEQYF
TGCGCCAGCGCCGCTAGCGGGGGGGTATACGAGCAGTACTTC
>TRBV6-5|15|TRBJ1-2|.|TRBD1
CASSYSGQALYGYTF
TGTGCCAGCAGTTACTCCGGACAGGCCCTCTATGGCTACACCTTC
>TRBV9|22|TRBJ2-5|.|.
CASSVGAPPRGGFSGAQETQYF
TGTGCCAGCAGCGTAGGAGCCCCCCCCAGGGGGGGATTTAGCGGGGCCCAAGAGACCCAGTACTTC
>TRBV7-9|15|TRBJ1-4|.|.
CASSSPGPTNEKLFF
TGTGCCAGCAGCTCCCCAGGTCCAACTAATGAAAAACTGTTTTTT
>TRBV15|15|TRBJ2-2|.|.
CATNKEAENTGELFF
TGTGCCACCAACAAGGAGGCGGAAAACACCGGGGAGCTGTTTTTT
>TRBV10-1|16|TRBJ1-2|.|TRBD1
CASSDTPGQGTYGYTF
TGCGCCAGCAGTGATACGCCGGGACAGGGGACATATGGCTACACCTTC
>TRBV6-6|15|TRBJ1-5|.|.
CASSGGTAGNQPQHF
TGTGCCAGCAGTGGCGGGACGGCCGGGAATCAGCCCCAGCATTTT
>TRBV5-4|15|TRBJ2-7|.|TRBD1
CASSRAGQGGYEQYF
TGTGCCAGCAGCCGAGCCGGACAGGGGGGGTACGAGCAGTACTTC
>TRBV6-1|14|TRBJ1-1|.|.
CASSDGLRDTEAFF
TGTGCCAGCAGTGACGGCCTCAGGGACACTGAAGCTTTCTTT
>TRBV9|16|TRBJ2-1|.|.
CASSVESRTAVNEQFF
TGTGCCAGCAGCGTAGAGTCCAGGACAGCAGTAAATGAGCAGTTCTTC
>TRBV5-4|19|TRBJ2-1|.|TRBD2
CASSPGLAGGTGSYNEQFF
TGTGCCAGCAGCCCCGGACTAGCGGGGGGGACAGGATCCTACAATGAGCAGTTCTTC
>TRBV11-3|17|TRBJ2-1|.|TRBD2
CASSPTTSGGLPNEQFF
TGTGCCAGCAGCCCAACCACTAGCGGGGGCCTTCCCAATGAGCAGTTCTTC
>TRBV19|13|TRBJ1-2|.|.
CASVSRSNYGYTF
TGTGCCAGCGTGAGCCGGTCTAACTATGGCTACACCTTC
>TRBV7-3|14|TRBJ2-1|.|TRBD2
CASSSGLVSNEQFF
TGTGCCAGCAGCTCGGGACTAGTCTCCAATGAGCAGTTCTTC
>TRBV5-6|15|TRBJ1-6|.|TRBD1
CASSLAGTGRRPLHF
TGTGCCAGCAGCTTGGCCGGGACAGGGAGGAGGCCCCTCCACTTT
>TRBV4-2|17|TRBJ2-4|once|TRBD2
CASSHPTSGGAGNIQYF
TGTGCCAGCAGCCACCCGACTAGCGGGGGGGCGGGAAACATTCAGTACTTC
>TRBV2|12|TRBJ1-2|.|TRBD1
CASSDRGPGYTF
TGTGCCAGCAGTGACAGGGGGCCTGGCTACACCTTC
>TRBV7-6|14|TRBJ1-5|.|.
CASSPLTGGQPQHF
TGTGCCAGCAGCCCCTTGACCGGAGGACAGCCCCAGCATTTT
>TRBV5-3|14|TRBJ2-7|once|.
CARSSAGDTYEQYF
TGTGCCAGAAGCTCTGCAGGGGACACCTACGAGCAGTACTTC
>TRBV21-1|16|TRBJ2-3|.|.
CASSTMSSDCTDTQYF
TGTGCCAGCAGCACCATGTCTAGCGACTGCACAGATACGCAGTATTTT
>TRBV6-5|14|TRBJ1-1|.|.
CASSYPGLDTEAFF
TGTGCCAGCAGTTATCCAGGGCTTGACACTGAAGCTTTCTTT
>TRBV25-1|14|TRBJ1-2|.|.
CASSGRDTFYGYTF
TGTGCCAGCAGTGGCCGGGACACCTTCTATGGCTACACCTTC
>TRBV2|14|TRBJ1-5|.|.
CASSVLRDNQPQHF
TGTGCCAGCAGTGTGCTCAGGGACAATCAGCCCCAGCATTTT
>TRBV7-8|16|TRBJ2-1|.|TRBD2
CASSLEGGGSYNEQFF
TGTGCCAGCAGCTTAGAGGGCGGGGGGAGCTACAATGAGCAGTTCTTC
>TRBV5-1|14|TRBJ2-5|.|.
CASSLTQRRETQYF
TGCGCCAGCAGCCTAACTCAACGCCGAGAGACCCAGTACTTC
>TRBV2|16|TRBJ1-5|.|.
CASSEFNSGAGQPQHF
TGTGCCAGCAGTGAATTTAATTCAGGGGCGGGTCAGCCCCAGCATTTT
>TRBV6-4|15|TRBJ2-3|.|TRBD2
CASRRLAGGQDTQYF
TGTGCCAGCAGGAGGCTAGCGGGGGGGCAAGATACGCAGTATTTT
>TRBV21-1|15|TRBJ1-3|.|.
CASNPQSGSGNTIYF
TGTGCCAGCAACCCACAGTCCGGATCTGGAAACACCATATATTTT
>TRBV7-2|18|TRBJ1-4|.|TRBD1
CASSLPPLTGWDNEKLFF
TGTGCCAGCAGCTTACCTCCTTTGACAGGGTGGGATAATGAAAAACTGTTTTTT
>TRBV5-1|14|TRBJ2-3|.|.
CASSPQGTTDTQYF
TGCGCCAGCAGCCCCCAGGGTACAACAGATACGCAGTATTTT
>TRBV2|11|TRBJ2-2|once|.
CASRRAGELFF
TGTGCCAGCAGGAGGGCCGGGGAGCTGTTTTTT
>TRBV30|14|TRBJ1-1|.|TRBD1
CAWSGQGMSTEAFF
TGTGCCTGGAGTGGACAGGGGATGTCCACTGAAGCTTTCTTT
>TRBV5-1|16|TRBJ2-7|.|TRBD1
CASSPRGTAFNYEQYF
TGCGCCAGCAGCCCCAGGGGGACAGCCTTTAACTACGAGCAGTACTTC
>TRBV4-1|13|TRBJ2-1|.|.
CASRAASYNEQFF
TGCGCCAGCCGAGCGGCGTCCTACAATGAGCAGTTCTTC
>TRBV7-8|16|TRBJ2-5|.|TRBD2
CASSLGLAGGRETQYF
TGTGCCAGCAGCCTGGGACTAGCGGGGGGTCGAGAGACCCAGTACTTC
>TRBV4-1|16|TRBJ2-1|.|TRBD2
CASSQDPSGAIIEQFF
TGCGCCAGCAGCCAAGATCCCAGCGGGGCAATCATCGAGCAGTTCTTC